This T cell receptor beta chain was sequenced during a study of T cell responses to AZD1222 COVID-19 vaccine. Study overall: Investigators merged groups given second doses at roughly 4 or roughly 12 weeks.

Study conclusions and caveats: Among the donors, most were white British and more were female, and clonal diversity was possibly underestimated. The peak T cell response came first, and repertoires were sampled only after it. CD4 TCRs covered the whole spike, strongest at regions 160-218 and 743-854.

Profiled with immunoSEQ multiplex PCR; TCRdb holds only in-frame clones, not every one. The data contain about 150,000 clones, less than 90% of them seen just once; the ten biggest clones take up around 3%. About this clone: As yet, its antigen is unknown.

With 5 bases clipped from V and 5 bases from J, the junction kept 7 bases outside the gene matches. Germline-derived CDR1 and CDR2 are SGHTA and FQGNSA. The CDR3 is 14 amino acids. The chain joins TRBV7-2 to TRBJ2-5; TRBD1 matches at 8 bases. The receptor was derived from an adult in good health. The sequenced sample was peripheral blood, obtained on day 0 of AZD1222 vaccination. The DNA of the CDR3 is TGTGCCAGCAGCCGCTCGACAGGGGAGGAGACCCAGTACTTC. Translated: CASSRSTGEETQYF. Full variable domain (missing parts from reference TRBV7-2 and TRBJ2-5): GAGVSQSPSNKVTEKGKDVELRCDPISGHTALYWYRQSLGQGLEFLIYFQGNSAPDKSGLPSDRFSAERTGGSVSTLTIQRTQQEDSAVYLCASSRSTGEETQYFGPGTRLLVL.